This entry describes one T cell receptor beta chain. This sample is drawn from a study of T cell responses to AZD1222 COVID-19 vaccine. The CDR3 is 14 amino acids. The V gene's germline CDR1 is SGHVS and CDR2 FQNEAQ. V lost 5 bases and J lost 5, with 13 bases in between. Clones were sequenced by immunoSEQ multiplex PCR, and TCRdb holds only the in-frame ones, with some missing. The sample carries some 150,000 clones, roughly nine tenths recorded once. The receptor was derived from an adult who received the AZD1222 COVID-19 vaccine. The sequenced sample was peripheral blood, obtained 28 days after the second AZD1222 dose. The J gene is TRBJ1-5, the V gene TRBV7-8; D remains ambiguous. The CDR3 here is CASSPEVLDQPQHF. In DNA, the CDR3 is TGTGCCAGCAGCCCGGAGGTTTTGGATCAGCCCCAGCATTTT.